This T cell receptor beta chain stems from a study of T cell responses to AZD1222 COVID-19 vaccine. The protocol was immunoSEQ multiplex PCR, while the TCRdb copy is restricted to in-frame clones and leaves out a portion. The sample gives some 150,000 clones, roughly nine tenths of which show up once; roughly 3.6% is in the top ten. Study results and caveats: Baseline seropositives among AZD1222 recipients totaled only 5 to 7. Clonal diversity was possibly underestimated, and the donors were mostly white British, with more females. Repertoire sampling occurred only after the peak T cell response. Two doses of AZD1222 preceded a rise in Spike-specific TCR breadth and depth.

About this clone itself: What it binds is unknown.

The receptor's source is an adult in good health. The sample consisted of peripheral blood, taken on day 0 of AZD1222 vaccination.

The CDR3 sequence is CASSFTRIEAFF. The CDR3 DNA reads as TGTGCCAGCAGTTTTACCAGAATTGAAGCTTTCTTT. The chain employs TRBV27 and TRBJ1-1; D uncertain. Looked up from germline, CDR1 is MNHEY and CDR2 is SMNVEV (reference sequence). The V end lost 3 bases, the J end lost 7 bases, and 9 bases lay between the germline ends. The CDR3 is 12 residues long.